This is a list of T cell receptor beta chains from one sample in a study of T cells in Graves' hyperthyroidism and ophthalmopathy. TCRdb re-derived calls from the multiplex PCR reads in MiXCR, one entry per CDR3 protein. The table lists roughly 98,000 distinct CDR3 sequences, about 40% of them singletons. The material sequenced was peripheral blood or thyroid tissue (not recorded which). The source is a young woman with Graves' hyperthyroidism. Each CDR3 is given with its conserved first and last residue. D genes are given only for firm matches. The listing skips clone size in some rows; elsewhere it reads once, few, many or a size class.

J gene,D gene,V gene,clone size,CDR3 DNA,CDR3 protein
TRBJ1-2,TRBD1,TRBV4-1,many,TGCGCCAGCAGCCATGGGACAGGGAGGCCCTATGGCTACACCTTC,CASSHGTGRPYGYTF
TRBJ1-5,-,TRBV15,many,TGTGCCACCAGCCGAGGTCTGCGGAATCAGCCCCAGCATTTT,CATSRGLRNQPQHF
TRBJ1-5,-,TRBV27,-,TGTGCCAGCAGTTTGGAAGGTAGACAGCCCCAGCATTTT,CASSLEGRQPQHF
TRBJ1-5,TRBD1,TRBV12-3/TRBV12-4,many,TGTGCCAGCAGTTTAAGACAGGGGGTTAATCAGCCCCAGCATTTT,CASSLRQGVNQPQHF
TRBJ1-2,TRBD1,TRBV7-8,medium-sized,TGTGCCAGCAGCTTGGGACAGGGAGTCCATGGCTACACCTTC,CASSLGQGVHGYTF
TRBJ2-2,-,TRBV29-1,-,TGCAGCGTTGTTAGACAGAACACCGGGGAGCAGTTTTTT,CSVVRQNTGEQFF
TRBJ1-2,TRBD1,TRBV29-1,-,TGCAGCGTTCAGGACAGGCTTGGTGGCTACACCTTC,CSVQDRLGGYTF
TRBJ2-3,-,TRBV5-4,few,TGTGCCAGCAGCAAGGACAGACGGAGGCCGAAAGGAGATACGCAGTATTTT,CASSKDRRRPKGDTQYF
TRBJ2-5,TRBD2,TRBV6-1,-,TGTGCCAGCAGAATATATCTGACTAGCGGGAGTCTCCGGCAAGAGACCCAGTGCTTC,CASRIYLTSGSLRQETQCF
TRBJ1-3,-,TRBV28,once,TGTGCCGGCACCCAGGGACCCTCTGGAAACACCATATATTTT,CAGTQGPSGNTIYF
TRBJ2-7,-,TRBV18,-,TGTGCCAGCTCACCAGATCAGCTTACCTACGAGCAGTACTTC,CASSPDQLTYEQYF
TRBJ1-5,-,TRBV20-1,-,TGCGGTGCTAGGCGGCAGGGGAATCAGCCCCAGCATTTT,CGARRQGNQPQHF
TRBJ2-7,-,TRBV24-1,many,TGTGCCACCAGTGACCCTGACCACGAGCAGTACTTC,CATSDPDHEQYF
TRBJ2-6,-,TRBV20-1,many,TGCAGTGCTACCCGCCCCTCTGGGGCCAACGTCCTGACTTTC,CSATRPSGANVLTF
TRBJ1-5,TRBD1,TRBV2,many,TGTGCCAGCAGGAAGGACAGGGCTCATCAGCCCCAGCATTTT,CASRKDRAHQPQHF
TRBJ2-5,TRBD2,TRBV7-9,few,TGTGCCAGCTTAGCGGGAGGTTTGGAGACCCAGTACTTC,CASLAGGLETQYF
TRBJ1-5,TRBD1,TRBV12-3/TRBV12-4,-,TGTGCCAGCAGGAAAGGACAGGGCCAGCAGCCCCAGCATTTT,CASRKGQGQQPQHF
TRBJ2-2,-,TRBV6-5,many,TGTGCCAGCAGCCTCCCGCGAGGAGATAACACCGGGGAGCTGTTTTTT,CASSLPRGDNTGELFF
TRBJ1-1,TRBD1,TRBV24-1,-,TGTGCCACCAGTGACCCCGGGACAGGGCAAACTGACGCTCTCTTT,CATSDPGTGQTDALF
TRBJ1-2,-,TRBV24-1,many,TGTGCCACCAGTGATTACTATGGCTACACCTTC,CATSDYYGYTF
TRBJ1-2,TRBD1,TRBV24-1,-,TGTGCCACCAGTGTGGGACAGCACTACACCTTC,CATSVGQHYTF
TRBJ2-5,TRBD2,TRBV6-6,many,TGTGCCAGCACTAAGCGGGAGGGGGGGGAGACCCAGTACTTC,CASTKREGGETQYF
TRBJ2-5,TRBD2,TRBV10-3,many,TGTGCCATCAGTGAGGCGCTAGCGGGAGCGGGAGAGACCCAGTGCTTC,CAISEALAGAGETQCF
TRBJ2-2,-,TRBV19,many,TGTGCCAGCCACCCCGAAGGGACCGGGGAGCTGTTTTTT,CASHPEGTGELFF
TRBJ1-4,-,TRBV10-3,many,TGTGCCATCAGTGATGGGGGTACCGATGAAAAACTGTTTTTT,CAISDGGTDEKLFF
TRBJ1-2,-,TRBV5-1,many,TGCGCCACCCGGCCGGAGGGATTGGGGTATGGCTACACCTTC,CATRPEGLGYGYTF
TRBJ2-7,TRBD2,TRBV7-2,-,TGTGCCAGCAATGAAGCGGGAGGGCTCTACGAGCAGTACTTC,CASNEAGGLYEQYF
TRBJ2-7,-,TRBV18,many,TGTGCCAGCTCACCAACCTTAGACTCCTACGAGCAGTACTTC,CASSPTLDSYEQYF
TRBJ1-5,-,TRBV15,medium-sized,TGTGCCACCAGCGTCGTCAATCAGCCCCAGCATTTT,CATSVVNQPQHF
TRBJ2-7,-,TRBV20-1,many,TGCAGAGTCCAGGGCACCTACGAGCAGTACTTC,CRVQGTYEQYF
TRBJ1-2,-,TRBV28,many,TGTGCCAGCCTAGGATTAGGGGGGGGTGGCTACACCTTC,CASLGLGGGGYTF
TRBJ1-2,-,TRBV6-5,many,TGTGCCAGCAGTTACTCCAGCCAGGGAGGAAACTATGGCTACACCTTC,CASSYSSQGGNYGYTF
TRBJ2-7,-,TRBV10-3,-,TGTGCCAGCAGGAGGGGACTTCACGAGCAGTACTTC,CASRRGLHEQYF
TRBJ2-3,-,TRBV28,few,TGTGCCAGCAGTTTGCTGATTGGGACTCCTGAGGGAGATACGCAGTATTTT,CASSLLIGTPEGDTQYF
TRBJ2-2,-,TRBV5-1,once,TGCGCCAGCAGGATGGAGCCGGGCCTGAACACCGGGGAGCTGTTTTTT,CASRMEPGLNTGELFF
TRBJ1-5,-,TRBV5-6,-,TGTGCCAGCAGGCTGCCCCAGGATTTT,CASRLPQDF
TRBJ2-5,-,TRBV4-2,many,TGTGCCAGCAGCCCCTATTGGGGGAGCGGCATCCAAGAGACCCAGTACTTC,CASSPYWGSGIQETQYF
TRBJ2-2,-,TRBV20-1,many,TGCAGTGCTAGGAGACAGGTGAACACCGGGGGGCTGTTTTTT,CSARRQVNTGGLFF
TRBJ1-2,-,TRBV7-9,many,TGTGCCAGCAGCGAGGGACCAGCTAACTATGGCTACACCTTC,CASSEGPANYGYTF
TRBJ1-5,TRBD1,TRBV9,-,TGTGCCAGCAGCGTAGGACAGGGAGGGAATCAGCCCCAGCATTTT,CASSVGQGGNQPQHF
TRBJ1-2,-,TRBV10-3,many,TGTGCCATCAGTGTCGAATCTGCGGGCTATGGCTACACCTTC,CAISVESAGYGYTF
TRBJ2-7,TRBD1,TRBV20-1,many,TGCAGTGCTGACGCCCGGGACAGGGGTTACGAGCAGTACTTC,CSADARDRGYEQYF
TRBJ2-3,TRBD2,TRBV6-1,-,TGTGCCAGCGGAAGCGGGAGCCCAGATACGCAGTATTTT,CASGSGSPDTQYF
TRBJ1-2,-,TRBV18,-,TGTGCCAGCTCAGCCCTTCCCACGTATGGCTGCACCTTC,CASSALPTYGCTF
TRBJ2-2,-,TRBV6-5,-,TGTGCCAGCAGTTACAGGGTTATCAACTTTAACACCGGGGAGCTGGTTTTT,CASSYRVINFNTGELVF
TRBJ2-7,-,TRBV27,-,TGTGCCAGCAGTTTATCGTGGGACAAATACGAGCAGTACTTC,CASSLSWDKYEQYF